Presented here are 4 T cell receptor beta chains from one specimen sequenced in a study of cytomegalovirus exposure and HLA in healthy donors. The primer mix had 60 Vbeta and 13 Jbeta primers. Profiled with immunoSEQ multiplex PCR; TCRdb holds only in-frame clones, not every one. The table includes about 160,000 clones, 80% to 90% detected once. Sequences were obtained from PBMCs. Receptor source: a woman aged 50 to 65 in good health and CMV-seronegative.

The rearrangement uses TRBV7-8 and TRBJ1-2; tentatively, D is TRBD1 (5 bases). Germline V gives CDR1 SGHVS, CDR2 FQNEAQ. The CDR3 sequence is 13 residues long. Trimming left V 4 bases short and J 4 bases short, with 10 bases between. The CDR3 DNA is TGTGCCAGCAGCTGGGGGGGTGGCTATGGCTACACCTTC. As protein: CASSWGGGYGYTF.

This chain connects TRBV30 to TRBJ2-3; TRBD1 is a possible D gene (6 bases). V gave up 1 base and J gave up 6 bases, with 11 bases separating them. Germline CDR1 and CDR2: GTSNPN and SVGIG (reference sequence). CDR3 length: 13 amino acids. CDR3 in amino acids: CAWSAIQGDTQYF. Here the CDR3 DNA reads TGTGCCTGGAGTGCTATCCAGGGGGATACGCAGTATTTT.

The rearrangement uses TRBV28 and TRBJ1-5; 9 nucleotides align to TRBD1. Germline CDR1 and CDR2: MDHEN and SYDVKM. The CDR3 contains 16 residues. With V trimmed by 4 bases and J by 6 bases, 10 bases remained unmatched. CDR3 DNA sequence: TGTGCCAGCAGTTCCGGACAGGGGTATCGGAGTCAGCCCCAGCATTTT. Protein sequence: CASSSGQGYRSQPQHF.

The chain combines TRBV7-2 with TRBJ1-2, with TRBD1 identical over 7 bases. Germline V gene data show CDR1 as SGHTA and CDR2 as FQGNSA. The CDR3 runs 13 residues. The V and J ends lost 5 bases and 8 bases, in that order; junction bases with no gene match: 8. This CDR3 reads CASSVEGAGGYTF. As DNA, the CDR3 is TGTGCCAGCAGCGTCGAGGGGGCGGGGGGCTACACCTTC.